This T cell receptor beta chain was captured in a study of T-cell memory formation after mild COVID-19. Study overall: Clusters of TCRs were largely donor specific.

From germline, CDR1 is SGHTA and CDR2 FQGNSA. There are 15 residues in the CDR3. Trimming pared 6 bases from V and 6 bases from J, leaving 21 bases between. This clonotype has a handful of counts. What it binds is not known. 5'RACE primed at constant segments yielded TCR alpha and TCR beta cDNA libraries bearing sample barcodes and UMIs. Each CDR3 protein is one row after TCRdb ran MiXCR on the 5' RACE reads. The table records about 430,000 distinct CDR3 sequences, 20% to 25% of them present only once. Study-wide points: There were some responding clones in pre-infection memory, which suggested that cross-reactive memory had joined. Day 15 to 85 contractors were CD4/CD8 balanced; later expanders leaned CD4+.

The receptor was isolated from an adult woman who had mild COVID-19 (a few samples of this study predate the infection). Cell type and time point are not known. This chain links TRBV7-2 with TRBJ2-7; D is possibly TRBD2 (6 bases). Sample: PBMCs or a T cell subset sorted from them (not recorded which). CDR3 coding DNA: TGTGCCAGCAGGAGGGGAGGTGACCCCCGGGGCGAGCAGTACTTC. This codes for CASRRGGDPRGEQYF. Drawing the rest from reference TRBV7-2 and TRBJ2-7, the complete variable domain is GAGVSQSPSNKVTEKGKDVELRCDPISGHTALYWYRQSLGQGLEFLIYFQGNSAPDKSGLPSDRFSAERTGGSVSTLTIQRTQQEDSAVYLCASRRGGDPRGEQYFGPGTRLTVT.